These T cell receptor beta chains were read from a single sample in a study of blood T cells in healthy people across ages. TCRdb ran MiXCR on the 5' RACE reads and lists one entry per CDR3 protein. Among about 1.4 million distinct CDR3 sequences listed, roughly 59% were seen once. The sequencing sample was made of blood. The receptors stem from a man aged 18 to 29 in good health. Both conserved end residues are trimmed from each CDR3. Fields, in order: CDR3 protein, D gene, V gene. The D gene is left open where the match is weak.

ASSQDRRNPWGPDYNEQY,NA,TRBV14
ASSQGVFRQPQH,NA,TRBV3-1
ASSPPPLGGGLYGYT,TRBD1,TRBV5-5
SASMRRGTGSNEKLF,TRBD1,TRBV20-1
ASSTTITQEKLF,NA,TRBV12-3/TRBV12-4
ASSEIFPEMNTEAF,NA,TRBV10-2
ASSLGTGAAGELF,TRBD1,TRBV7-9
SVEGPLSYEQY,NA,TRBV29-1
ASSGSGTAVGQY,NA,TRBV9
ASSLLATETQY,NA,TRBV11-3
ASSQVVGGELF,NA,TRBV4-1
SEDGTGTDTQY,NA,TRBV29-1
ASSPYRQRPYEQY,NA,TRBV27
ASSPLRGTTEAF,NA,TRBV12-3/TRBV12-4
ASSPRTRGNYEQY,NA,TRBV7-2
SVSRSLDEQY,NA,TRBV29-1
ASSLARESGANALT,NA,TRBV28
SAMTRAYEQY,NA,TRBV20-1
ASSPGTFMNTEAF,NA,TRBV7-9